A selection of T cell receptor beta chains follows, all from one sample in a study of shared clonotypes between healthy human individuals. Here immunoSEQ multiplex PCR was the method, and the copy in TCRdb shows in-frame clones only, minus some. This repertoire shows 2 million to 2.5 million clones, more than 85% found once; its top ten account for approximately 1.7%. The sequencing sample was made of naive CD8+ T cells from PBMCs. Source of these receptors: a man aged 18 to 35 in good health. Some clones in this sample may be carry-over from other donors' samples. Both conserved end residues are part of each CDR3. D genes are given only for firm matches. Size values are once, few and many counts, or a class for expanded clones, and some rows have none.

clone size: -
V gene: TRBV13
D gene: TRBD2
CDR3 length: 15
J gene: TRBJ2-2
CDR3 protein: CASSLSSGGPGELFF
CDR3 DNA: TGTGCCAGCAGCTTATCCAGCGGGGGCCCCGGGGAGCTGTTTTTT

clone size: -
V gene: TRBV4-1
D gene: TRBD2
CDR3 length: 18
J gene: TRBJ2-3
CDR3 protein: CASSQEIYSGRAKDTQYF
CDR3 DNA: TGCGCCAGCAGCCAAGAGATTTACAGCGGGAGGGCTAAAGATACGCAGTATTTT

clone size: -
V gene: TRBV7-3
D gene: -
CDR3 length: 14
J gene: TRBJ2-5
CDR3 protein: CASSLSWGLETQYF
CDR3 DNA: TGTGCCAGCAGCTTATCCTGGGGCTTAGAGACCCAGTACTTC

clone size: -
V gene: TRBV6-5
D gene: -
CDR3 length: 15
J gene: TRBJ2-7
CDR3 protein: CASSYRVDNSYEQYF
CDR3 DNA: TGTGCCAGCAGTTACCGGGTTGATAACTCCTACGAGCAGTACTTC

clone size: -
V gene: TRBV7-9
D gene: -
CDR3 length: 14
J gene: TRBJ1-1
CDR3 protein: CASSGFRVEAEAFF
CDR3 DNA: TGTGCCAGCAGCGGATTCAGAGTGGAGGCTGAAGCTTTCTTT

clone size: -
V gene: TRBV7-9
D gene: -
CDR3 length: 13
J gene: TRBJ1-4
CDR3 protein: CASTDGLGEKLFF
CDR3 DNA: TGTGCCAGCACCGATGGGCTTGGAGAAAAACTGTTTTTT

clone size: once
V gene: TRBV4-1
D gene: -
CDR3 length: 16
J gene: TRBJ1-2
CDR3 protein: CASRPLSEGGTYGYTF
CDR3 DNA: TGCGCCAGCAGACCCCTCTCGGAGGGAGGTACCTATGGCTACACCTTC

clone size: once
V gene: TRBV28
D gene: -
CDR3 length: 16
J gene: TRBJ2-1
CDR3 protein: CASSPDSPASYNEQFF
CDR3 DNA: TGTGCCAGCAGCCCGGACAGCCCGGCTTCCTACAATGAGCAGTTCTTC

clone size: few
V gene: TRBV9
D gene: -
CDR3 length: 15
J gene: TRBJ1-1
CDR3 protein: CASSVGFGGGTEAFF
CDR3 DNA: TGTGCCAGCAGCGTAGGGTTCGGGGGCGGCACTGAAGCTTTCTTT

clone size: -
V gene: TRBV7-6
D gene: -
CDR3 length: 13
J gene: TRBJ1-4
CDR3 protein: CASSLLGTQKLFF
CDR3 DNA: TGTGCCAGCAGCTTACTGGGAACCCAAAAACTGTTTTTT

clone size: once
V gene: TRBV19
D gene: TRBD1
CDR3 length: 14
J gene: TRBJ1-5
CDR3 protein: CASSIGTGRQPQHF
CDR3 DNA: TGTGCCAGTAGTATAGGGACAGGGCGGCAGCCCCAGCATTTT